This T cell receptor (beta chain) was recovered during a study of T cell repertoires in cytomegalovirus infection. For the study at large: CMV infection together with matching HLA type was indicated by public TCR beta signatures. Study-wide points: In two of eight donors, the top clonotype was HLA-C-restricted CMV-specific. CMV carriers having the relevant HLA were flagged by cumulative public TCR beta family frequency.

TCRdb independently ran MiXCR on the reads; one entry per CDR3 protein. This repertoire shows 300,000 to 400,000 distinct CDR3 sequences, 29% found once; its top ten account for approximately 20%. There are many counts of this clonotype. Its antigen is undetermined. The V gene's germline CDR1 is SGHVS and CDR2 FQNEAQ. J gave up 2 bases and V 3 bases, and 13 bases lay outside the gene matches. CDR3 length: 18 residues. This chain joins TRBV7-8 and TRBJ1-5, with 7 bases that match TRBD1. The specimen comprised cultured PBMCs, sampled from culture after CMV antigen stimulation. This receptor was taken from a human donor in good health (CMV status not recorded). Some clones in this sample may be carry-over from other donors' samples. CDR3 loop: CASSFGTALGNGNQPQHF. CDR3 coding DNA: TGTGCCAGCAGCTTCGGGACAGCTTTGGGAAATGGCAATCAGCCCCAGCATTTT.